The source of this TCR beta chain is a study of Ad26.COV2.S vaccination and SARS-CoV-2 variants. Sequenced by immunoSEQ multiplex PCR; TCRdb stores in-frame clones only, minus some. The sample contains approximately 480,000 clones, around nine tenths of which appear only once. Specified treatment: roughly 20 received Ad26.COV2.S at low or high dose, single or two shots; 5 received placebo; per-sample allocation not given. Day 63 after the first vaccine or placebo injection was the time point for sampling. Study observations and caveats: The placebo group had lower spike-specific TCR breadth than the vaccine recipients did. Vaccine and placebo recipients had similar non-spike TCR breadth.

As for this clone: What it binds is not known.

V lost 4 bases to trimming and J lost 0 bases, with 8 bases between them. CDR1 and CDR2 (germline): SGDLS, YYNGEE. The CDR3 covers 15 residues. The chain couples TRBV9 to TRBJ2-6; D remains unclear. The input for sequencing was peripheral blood, taken in a trial of Ad26.COV2.S vaccine versus placebo. The sequence came from a person aged 18-60 years who received the Ad26.COV2.S COVID-19 vaccine or a placebo. CDR3 region: CASSPRNSGANVLTF. CDR3 nucleotides: TGTGCCAGCAGCCCCAGAAACTCTGGGGCCAACGTCCTGACTTTC.